This TCR beta chain stems from a study of cytomegalovirus exposure and HLA in healthy donors. Points from the study as a whole: The listing of 150 or so TCR beta chains classed them as cytomegalovirus-associated.

This clone was seen just once. Its matching antigen is unknown. Use of 60 Vbeta and 13 Jbeta primers characterized the PCR. The table came from immunoSEQ multiplex PCR; TCRdb's copy has only in-frame clones and leaves some out. Seen here are 50,000 to 70,000 clones, about 81% observed once, and the top ten hold roughly 7.1%. Germline CDR1 and CDR2: LNHNV and YYDKDF (reference sequence). V was clipped by 1 base and J by 5 bases; unmatched bases: 10. The CDR3 length is 16 residues. Despite likely unrecorded immune exposures, the donors were nominally healthy at the time of sampling. The genes are TRBV15 and TRBJ2-5; 7 bases agree with TRBD2. The sequenced material came from PBMCs. The clonotype comes from a man in his thirties or forties in good health and CMV-seropositive. CDR3 DNA: TGTGCCACCAGCAGAGTTCGGGGGGTGGTTGGTGAGACCCAGTACTTC. Encoded protein: CATSRVRGVVGETQYF.